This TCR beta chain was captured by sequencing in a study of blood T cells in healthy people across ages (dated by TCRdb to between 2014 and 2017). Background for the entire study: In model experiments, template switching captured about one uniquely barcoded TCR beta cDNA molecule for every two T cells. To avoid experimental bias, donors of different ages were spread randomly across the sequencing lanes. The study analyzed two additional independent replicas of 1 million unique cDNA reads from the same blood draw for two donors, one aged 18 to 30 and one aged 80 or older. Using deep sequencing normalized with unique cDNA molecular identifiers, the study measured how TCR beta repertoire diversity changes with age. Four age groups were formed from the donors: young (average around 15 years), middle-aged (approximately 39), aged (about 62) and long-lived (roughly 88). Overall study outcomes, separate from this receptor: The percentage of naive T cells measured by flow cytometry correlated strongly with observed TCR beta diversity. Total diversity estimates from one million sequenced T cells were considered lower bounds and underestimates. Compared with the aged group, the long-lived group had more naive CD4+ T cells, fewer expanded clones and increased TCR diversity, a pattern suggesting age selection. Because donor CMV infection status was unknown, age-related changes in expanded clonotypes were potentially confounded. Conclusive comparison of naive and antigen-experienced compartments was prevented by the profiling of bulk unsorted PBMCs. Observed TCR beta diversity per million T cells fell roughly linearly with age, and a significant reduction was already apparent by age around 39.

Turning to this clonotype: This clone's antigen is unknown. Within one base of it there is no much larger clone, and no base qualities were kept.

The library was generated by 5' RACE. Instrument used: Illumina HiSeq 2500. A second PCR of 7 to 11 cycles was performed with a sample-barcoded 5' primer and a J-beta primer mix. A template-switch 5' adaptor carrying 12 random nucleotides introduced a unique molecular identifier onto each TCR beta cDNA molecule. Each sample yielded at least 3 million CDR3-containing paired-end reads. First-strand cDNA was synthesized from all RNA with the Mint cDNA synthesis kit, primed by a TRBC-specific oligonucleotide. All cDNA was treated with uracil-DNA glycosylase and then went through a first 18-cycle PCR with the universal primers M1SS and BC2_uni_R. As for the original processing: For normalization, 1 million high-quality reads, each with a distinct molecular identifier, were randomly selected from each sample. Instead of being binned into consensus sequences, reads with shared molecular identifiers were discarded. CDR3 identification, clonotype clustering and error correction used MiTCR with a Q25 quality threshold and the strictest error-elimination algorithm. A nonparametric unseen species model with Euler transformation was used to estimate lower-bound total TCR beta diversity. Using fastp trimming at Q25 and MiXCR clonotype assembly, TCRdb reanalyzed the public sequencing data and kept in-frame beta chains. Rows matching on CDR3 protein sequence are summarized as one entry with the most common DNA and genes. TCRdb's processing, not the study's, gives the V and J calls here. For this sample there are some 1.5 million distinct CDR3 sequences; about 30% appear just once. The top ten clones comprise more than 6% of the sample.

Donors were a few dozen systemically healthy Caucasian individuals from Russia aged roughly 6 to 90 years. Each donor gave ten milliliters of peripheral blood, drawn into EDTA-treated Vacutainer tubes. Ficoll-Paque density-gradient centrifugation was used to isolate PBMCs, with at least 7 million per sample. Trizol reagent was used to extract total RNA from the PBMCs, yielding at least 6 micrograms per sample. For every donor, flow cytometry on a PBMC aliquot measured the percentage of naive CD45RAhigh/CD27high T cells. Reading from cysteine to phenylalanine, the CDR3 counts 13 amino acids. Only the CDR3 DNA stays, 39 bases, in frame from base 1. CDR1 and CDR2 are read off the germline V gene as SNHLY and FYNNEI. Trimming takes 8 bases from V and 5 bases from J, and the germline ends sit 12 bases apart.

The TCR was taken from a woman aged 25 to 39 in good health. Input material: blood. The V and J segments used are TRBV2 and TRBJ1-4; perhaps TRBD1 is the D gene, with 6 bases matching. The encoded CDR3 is CASAGTSNEKLFF. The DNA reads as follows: TGTGCCAGCGCCGGGACATCAAATGAAAAACTGTTTTTT.